Listed below are T cell receptor beta chains from one sample, sequenced in a study of blood T cell repertoires in COVID-19. Libraries were prepared by immunoSEQ multiplex PCR; TCRdb keeps only in-frame clonotypes and omits some of them. The table records roughly 180,000 clones, about four fifths of them present only once. The material sequenced was PBMCs or T cells enriched from blood (not recorded which). The receptors derive from a man between 40 and 49 years old who had recovered from COVID-19. Both conserved end residues are trimmed from each CDR3.

V gene | CDR3 protein
TRBV24-1 | ATSDWGFQGMTNEQF
TRBV19 | ASIRKGTGGLGEKLF
TRBV5-1 | ASSLDPILAGGTDTQY
TRBV27 | ASSLMTSNQPQH
TRBV10-3 | AISESGGTSSQPQH
TRBV5-8 | ASTDDSGATNEKLF
TRBV20-1 | SALQETQY
TRBV2 | AIGTSGTGELF
TRBV29-1 | SVGGGGGEKLF
TRBV7-9 | ASSLGATNEKLF
TRBV12-5 | ASGQREGGELF
TRBV6-2/TRBV6-3 | ASSYSLAGRSPLH
TRBV7-2 | ASSLLLSGMNTEAF
TRBV7-9 | ASSLRVSPSTDTQY
TRBV5-1 | ASSLGLAGGWETQY